The clone carrying this T cell receptor beta chain has only a few counts. Its target is not known. This sample was included in a study of PD-1 blockade in classical Hodgkin lymphoma. Study conclusions and caveats: Complete responders entered with baseline diversity on par with newly diagnosed patients, the results showed. Only CD4+ TCR diversity, not CD8+, had risen significantly by C4D1.

Sequenced by immunoSEQ multiplex PCR; TCRdb stores in-frame clones only, minus some. The sample has roughly 50,000 clones, around 86% seen once; the top ten hold approximately 6.9%. This CDR3 has 13 residues. V dropped 3 bases and J dropped 6 bases, with 11 bases sitting between them. Germline CDR1 and CDR2: MDHEN and SYDVKM. The time point here: cycle 4 day 1 (C4D1), after five to seven weeks of nivolumab. There was relapse after autologous stem cell transplantation in every patient, and there was variation in brentuximab vedotin exposure. Sequencing was performed on peripheral blood mononuclear cells (PBMCs), taken before the fourth cycle of nivolumab. The chain links TRBV28 to TRBJ1-2; D unresolved. The clonotype originates from a human donor with classical Hodgkin lymphoma. The CDR3 here is CASSFGREDGYTF. The CDR3 region has the DNA TGTGCCAGCAGTTTCGGGCGGGAGGATGGCTACACCTTC.